These 21 T cell receptor beta chains were sequenced from one sample in a study of T cell changes during pregnancy in multiple sclerosis. Clones were read by immunoSEQ multiplex PCR, and TCRdb kept only the in-frame ones, dropping some. The sample holds around 60,000 clones, approximately 96% seen once. Sequenced material: CD8+ T cells from peripheral blood mononuclear cells, taken after pregnancy. The source is a female donor with multiple sclerosis, enrolled in a pregnancy study.

The table lists this clone with a count of one. This chain joins TRBV7-3 and TRBJ2-2, with 12 nucleotides matching TRBD2. V lost 6 bases to trimming and J lost 7 bases; unmatched junction nucleotides: 9. The CDR3 covers 16 residues. Germline CDR1 is SGHTA and CDR2 is FQGTGA. The CDR3 region is CASSPTSGREYGELFF. CDR3 in DNA: TGTGCCAGCAGTCCGACTAGCGGGAGAGAATACGGGGAGCTGTTTTTT. Based on the CDR3 plus reference TRBV7-3 and TRBJ2-2, the full variable domain is GAGVSQTPSNKVTEKGKYVELRCDPISGHTALYWYRQSLGQGPEFLIYFQGTGAADDSGLPNDRFFAVRPEGSVSTLKIQRTERGDSAVYLCASSPTSGREYGELFFGEGSRLTVL.

The chain is built from TRBV7-9 and TRBJ1-2, with TRBD1 identical over 9 bases. V was pared by 5 bases and J by 7 bases, with 11 bases of the junction left unmatched. The CDR3 is 15 amino acids. From germline, CDR1 is SEHNR and CDR2 FQNEAQ (reference sequence). CDR3: CASSQWEGDRAGYTF. In DNA, the CDR3 is TGTGCCAGCAGCCAGTGGGAGGGGGACAGGGCTGGCTACACCTTC.

This rearrangement joins TRBV11-3 to TRBJ2-7; 9 bases match TRBD1. The CDR3 has 14 amino acids. CDR1 is SGHNT and CDR2 is YENEEA in the germline V gene. The V segment lost 5 bases and the J segment 2 bases; nucleotides outside the gene matches: 4. CDR3 protein: CASSDRGTPYEQYF. The CDR3 DNA reads TGTGCCAGCAGCGACAGGGGGACCCCCTACGAGCAGTACTTC.

The chain combines TRBV28 with TRBJ2-7, with D possibly matching TRBD1 (5 bases). Germline V CDR1 and CDR2: MDHEN, SYDVKM. The CDR3 length is 14 residues. Trimming removed 7 bases from V and 0 bases from J, with 13 bases in between. CDR3 DNA sequence: TGTGCCAGCACCCCTCCAGGGCTCTCCTACGAGCAGTACTTC. It codes for CASTPPGLSYEQYF. Full variable domain (outside the CDR3, taken from reference TRBV28 and TRBJ2-7): DVKVTQSSRYLVKRTGEKVFLECVQDMDHENMFWYRQDPGLGLRLIYFSYDVKMKEKGDIPEGYSVSREKKERFSLILESASTNQTSMYLCASTPPGLSYEQYFGPGTRLTVT.

The CDR3 here is CASTASGRNDEETQYF. The CDR3 nucleotides are TGTGCCAGTACGGCTAGCGGGAGGAACGATGAAGAGACCCAGTACTTC. This chain uses TRBV19 with TRBJ2-5; 11 bases match TRBD2. CDR1 is LNHDA, CDR2 SQIVND, per germline (reference sequence). The ends lost 7 bases at V and 3 bases at J; junction bases unmatched: 10. The CDR3 has 16 residues.

The rearrangement uses TRBV6-6 and TRBJ1-4; D uncertain. The V gene lost 7 bases and the J gene lost 10 bases, with 10 bases spanning the gap. Germline CDR1 is MNHNY and CDR2 is SVGAGI (reference sequence). The CDR3 is made up of 11 amino acids. CDR3 nucleotides: TGTGCCAGCAACGAGGAGGGAAAACTGTTTTTT. It is translated as CASNEEGKLFF.

The V and J genes are TRBV28 and TRBJ2-3; 10 nucleotides match TRBD1. CDR1 MDHEN and CDR2 SYDVKM come from the germline V gene. The V segment lost 6 bases and the J segment 5 bases; nucleotides outside the gene matches: 5. This CDR3 comprises 14 residues. The CDR3 here is CASSHRDRGDTQYF. CDR3 coding DNA: TGTGCCAGCAGCCACCGGGACAGGGGAGATACGCAGTATTTT.

The V call is TRBV6-6, the J call TRBJ2-5; D uncertain. Trimming pared 2 bases from V and 5 bases from J, leaving 6 bases between. The CDR3 is 12 residues long. Germline assignment: CDR1 MNHNY and CDR2 SVGAGI (reference sequence). CDR3: CASSYGDETQYF. The CDR3 DNA reads TGTGCCAGCAGTTACGGAGATGAGACCCAGTACTTC.

The rearrangement links TRBV29-1 to TRBJ2-1; maybe TRBD1 (5 bases). Germline CDR1 and CDR2: SQVTM and ANQGSEA. This CDR3 region has 15 residues. Trimming pared 7 bases from V and 1 base from J, leaving 17 bases between. The CDR3 is CSAKKAPGSYNEQFF. The CDR3 nucleotides are TGCAGCGCCAAGAAAGCCCCAGGGTCCTACAATGAGCAGTTCTTC.

The chain employs TRBV19 and TRBJ2-4, with TRBD2 matching 7 bases. The CDR3 spans 16 residues. J was trimmed by 0 bases and V by 3 bases; bases with no gene match: 5. The germline V gene encodes CDR1 LNHDA and CDR2 SQIVND (reference sequence). The CDR3 sequence is CASSMGEGLAKNIQYF. As DNA, the CDR3 is TGTGCCAGTAGTATGGGGGAGGGACTAGCCAAAAACATTCAGTACTTC.

This clone occurred once. The chain carries TRBV5-4 and TRBJ2-7, with TRBD1 identical over 8 bases. CDR3 length: 14 residues. Germline V gene sequence: CDR1 SGHNT, CDR2 YYREEE (reference sequence). In nucleotides, the CDR3 is TGTGCAGGTGAGATCAGGGGGCGCGGTTACGAGCAGTACTTC. This sequence encodes CAGEIRGRGYEQYF.

The J gene is TRBJ1-2, the V gene TRBV19; TRBD1 aligns across 7 bases. CDR3 length: 19 residues. The germline V gene has CDR1 LNHDA and CDR2 SQIVND (reference sequence). V lost 5 bases to trimming and J lost 1 base; unmatched junction nucleotides: 19. Here the CDR3 reads CASSEEGQTKLSLNYGYTF. The CDR3 DNA reads as TGTGCCAGTAGTGAAGAGGGACAGACGAAATTGTCCCTTAACTATGGCTACACCTTC.

Only a few counts were recorded for this clone. The V and J genes are TRBV19 and TRBJ1-1; D perhaps matches TRBD1 (5 bases). The CDR3 is made up of 14 amino acids. In germline, CDR1 is LNHDA, CDR2 SQIVND (reference sequence). The V and J ends lost 5 bases and 0 bases respectively, with 10 bases between them. The CDR3 protein is CASSQGHMNTEAFF. The CDR3 bases are TGTGCCAGTAGTCAGGGCCACATGAACACTGAAGCTTTCTTT.

The J gene is TRBJ2-7, the V gene TRBV5-1; 7 bases agree with TRBD1. This CDR3 is 15 amino acids long. The J segment lost 3 bases and the V segment lost 3 bases, leaving 9 bases of the junction unmatched. The germline CDR1 and CDR2 sequences are SGHRS and YFSETQ. CDR3 nucleotide sequence: TGCGCCAGCAGCTGGCGACAGGGTTCGGGCTACGAGCAGTACTTC. Protein sequence: CASSWRQGSGYEQYF.

The V gene is TRBV7-9, the J gene TRBJ2-7; TRBD1 is a possible D gene (6 bases). Germline CDR1 and CDR2: SEHNR and FQNEAQ (reference sequence). V lost 6 bases to trimming and J lost 5 bases, with 11 bases between them. The CDR3 has 12 amino acids. The DNA of the CDR3 is TGTGCCAGCAGGTCCGGGACAAACGAGCAGTACTTC. Its protein product is CASRSGTNEQYF.

The chain uses TRBV19 and TRBJ2-2; perhaps TRBD2 as D (5 bases). The CDR3 length is 16 residues. Trimming pared 7 bases from V and 0 bases from J, leaving 15 bases between. CDR1 is LNHDA, CDR2 SQIVND, per germline (reference sequence). CDR3 nucleotides: TGTGCCAGTATCCCGAGGCTGGAGGCGAACACCGGGGAGCTGTTTTTT. It translates to CASIPRLEANTGELFF.

The V call is TRBV18, the J call TRBJ2-1; possible D gene TRBD1, 5 bases. CDR1 and CDR2 (germline): KGHSH, LQKENI. This CDR3 contains 13 residues. V was clipped by 1 base and J by 7 bases, with 8 bases between them. The CDR3 DNA is TGTGCCAGCTCACCACTGGACATAAATGAGCAGTTCTTC. Its translation: CASSPLDINEQFF.

V usage is TRBV29-1 and J usage is TRBJ2-7; possible D gene TRBD1, 6 bases. The CDR3 loop spans 14 amino acids. Trimming took off 0 bases at V and 3 bases at J, with 12 bases between the two ends. The germline V gene encodes CDR1 SQVTM and CDR2 ANQGSEA. The CDR3 DNA follows: TGCAGCGTTGAAGATGGACAGAAGAGCTACGAGCAGTACTTC. Translated, it gives CSVEDGQKSYEQYF.

This sequence joins TRBV28 and TRBJ2-7, with D possibly matching TRBD1 (5 bases). Germline V gene data show CDR1 as MDHEN and CDR2 as SYDVKM. CDR3 length equals 12 residues. V was clipped by 8 bases and J by 0 bases, with 8 bases between them. In nucleotides, the CDR3 is TGTGCCAGCCGTCAGGGCTCCTACGAGCAGTACTTC. The encoded protein is CASRQGSYEQYF.

This clone has a single count. V usage is TRBV15 and J usage is TRBJ1-2; possible D gene TRBD1, 5 bases. V lost 8 bases, J lost 5 bases, and 15 bases lay in between. Germline assignment: CDR1 LNHNV and CDR2 YYDKDF (reference sequence). The CDR3 has 13 amino acids. CDR3 in amino acids: CATGTSGRYGYTF. CDR3 DNA sequence: TGTGCCACCGGGACCTCCGGGAGGTATGGCTACACCTTC.

The chain couples TRBV28 to TRBJ2-7; 7 positions agree with TRBD1. This CDR3 spans 16 amino acids. Germline CDR1 MDHEN, CDR2 SYDVKM. With 6 bases clipped from V and 0 bases from J, the junction kept 11 bases outside the gene matches. The CDR3 region is CASRQGQFISSYEQYF. CDR3 coding DNA: TGTGCCAGCAGGCAGGGACAGTTCATCAGCTCCTACGAGCAGTACTTC.